The 9 T cell receptor beta chains below all came from one sample that was sequenced in a study of T cell responses to AZD1222 COVID-19 vaccine. The method was immunoSEQ multiplex PCR; TCRdb's version includes in-frame clones alone and lacks a portion of them. The sample has some 170,000 clones, 70% to 90% seen once; the top ten hold 1.5% to 2%. The source was peripheral blood, collected on day 0 of AZD1222 vaccination. Receptor source: an adult in good health.

The genes are TRBV15 and TRBJ1-4, with 8 bases matching TRBD1. V was pared by 4 bases and J by 8 bases, with 9 bases of the junction left unmatched. The CDR3 loop spans 15 amino acids. Germline V CDR1 and CDR2: LNHNV, YYDKDF (reference sequence). The CDR3 coding sequence is TGTGCCACCAGCACCCACAGGGGGGCGCGAGAAAAACTGTTTTTT. It specifies CATSTHRGAREKLFF.

The chain recombines TRBV7-2 with TRBJ2-3; D not certain. The CDR3 totals 13 residues. Germline CDR1 reads SGHTA; CDR2 reads FQGNSA. The ends were cut back, 7 bases at V and 2 bases at J, with 10 bases in the middle. As DNA, the CDR3 is TGTGCCAGCATCCCGGCCAACACAGATACGCAGTATTTT. Protein: CASIPANTDTQYF. Supplemented by reference TRBV7-2 and TRBJ2-3, the full variable domain reads GAGVSQSPSNKVTEKGKDVELRCDPISGHTALYWYRQSLGQGLEFLIYFQGNSAPDKSGLPSDRFSAERTGGSVSTLTIQRTQQEDSAVYLCASIPANTDTQYFGPGTRLTVL.

The chain employs TRBV9 and TRBJ2-5, with TRBD2 identical over 13 bases. Germline V gene data show CDR1 as SGDLS and CDR2 as YYNGEE. There are 17 residues in the CDR3. The V and J ends lost 0 bases and 5 bases, in that order; junction bases with no gene match: 7. The CDR3 DNA is TGTGCCAGCAGCGTAGGCCCAGGGACTAGCGGGACGGAGACCCAGTACTTC. It codes for CASSVGPGTSGTETQYF. Together with reference TRBV9 and TRBJ2-5, the CDR3 gives the full variable domain: DSGVTQTPKHLITATGQRVTLRCSPRSGDLSVYWYQQSLDQGLQFLIQYYNGEERAKGNILERFSAQQFPDLHSELNLSSLELGDSALYFCASSVGPGTSGTETQYFGPGTRLLVL.

The gene calls are TRBV19 and TRBJ1-5, with 7 bases aligning to TRBD1. Trimming cost V 5 bases and J 6 bases; bases outside gene matches: 4. Germline V lookup: CDR1 LNHDA, CDR2 SQIVND (reference sequence). The CDR3 totals 13 residues. This CDR3 reads CASSLAGGQPQHF. The CDR3 nucleotides read TGTGCCAGTAGTTTAGCAGGGGGTCAGCCCCAGCATTTT.

This chain connects TRBV4-1 to TRBJ1-5; D not certain. CDR3 length: 13 residues. Per germline, CDR1 MGHRA and CDR2 YSYEKL. Trimming took off 0 bases at V and 10 bases at J, with 10 bases between the two ends. The CDR3 nucleotides read TGCGCCAGCAGCCAAGACTCAGCCCTACCCCAGCATTTT. Amino acids: CASSQDSALPQHF.

The chain carries TRBV9 and TRBJ1-6; TRBD1 agrees at 7 bases. The CDR3 is made up of 16 amino acids. Germline CDR1 reads SGDLS; CDR2 reads YYNGEE. The V gene end was trimmed by 4 bases and the J gene end by 8 bases; junction bases not matched to a gene: 12. The CDR3 bases are TGTGCCAGCAGCACAACTCAGGGCCAGGGGGATTCACCCCTCCACTTT. It yields the protein CASSTTQGQGDSPLHF.

The rearrangement uses TRBV13 and TRBJ1-1, with 9 bases matching TRBD1. Germline loops: CDR1 PRHDT, CDR2 FYEKMQ (reference sequence). With 4 bases clipped from V and 11 bases from J, the junction kept 14 bases outside the gene matches. CDR3 length: 15 amino acids. Written as DNA, the CDR3 is TGTGCCAGCAGCTGGGACAGGGACGGTTACGGGGTCGCTTTCTTT. It codes for CASSWDRDGYGVAFF.

The chain combines TRBV5-1 with TRBJ2-1; D is possibly TRBD2 (6 bases). The CDR3 has 14 amino acids. CDR1 is SGHRS and CDR2 is YFSETQ in the germline V gene. V shed 4 bases and J shed 6 bases, with 14 bases lying between them. Here the CDR3 reads CASSLSGTPNEQFF. Written as DNA, the CDR3 is TGCGCCAGCAGCCTTTCCGGGACTCCCAATGAGCAGTTCTTC.

V gene TRBV6-6 combines with J gene TRBJ1-3; D perhaps matches TRBD1 (6 bases). The CDR3 runs to 15 residues. Germline lookup yields CDR1 MNHNY and CDR2 SVGAGI (reference sequence). V lost 2 bases to trimming and J lost 4 bases, with 12 bases between them. The CDR3 loop reads CASSYNTRGGNTIYF. As DNA, the CDR3 is TGTGCCAGCAGTTACAACACGAGGGGGGGAAACACCATATATTTT.